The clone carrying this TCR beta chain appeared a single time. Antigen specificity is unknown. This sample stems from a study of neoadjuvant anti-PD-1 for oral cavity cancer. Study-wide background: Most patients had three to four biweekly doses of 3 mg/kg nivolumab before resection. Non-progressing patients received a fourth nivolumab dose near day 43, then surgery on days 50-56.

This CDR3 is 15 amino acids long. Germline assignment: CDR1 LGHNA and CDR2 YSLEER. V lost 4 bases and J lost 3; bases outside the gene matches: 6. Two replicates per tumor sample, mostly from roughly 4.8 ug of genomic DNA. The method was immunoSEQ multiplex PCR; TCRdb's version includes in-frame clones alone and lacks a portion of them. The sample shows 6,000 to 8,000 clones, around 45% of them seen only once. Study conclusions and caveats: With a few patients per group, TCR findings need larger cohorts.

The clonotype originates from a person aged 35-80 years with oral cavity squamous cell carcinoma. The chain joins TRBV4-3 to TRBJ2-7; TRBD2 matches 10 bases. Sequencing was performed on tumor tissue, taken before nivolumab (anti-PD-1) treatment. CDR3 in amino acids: CASSRASGGSYEQYF. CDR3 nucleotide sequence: TGCGCCAGCAGCCGGGCTAGCGGGGGAAGCTACGAGCAGTACTTC.